This T cell receptor (beta chain) was captured in a study of cytomegalovirus exposure and HLA in healthy donors. From the roughly 110-subject validation cohort, which was separate from the roughly 670-subject first cohort, the donors were drawn. Germline loops: CDR1 SGHNT, CDR2 YYREEE (reference sequence). Trimming took 6 bases from V and 4 from J; bases not matched to a gene: 11. The CDR3 runs 15 residues. Repertoires were generated with immunoSEQ multiplex PCR, while TCRdb's copy carries only in-frame clones and drops some. Of 200,000 to 250,000 clones detected, 85% to 95% appear once; the ten largest clones hold about 0.95%.

This clonotype was sampled from a woman aged 18-29 years in good health and CMV-seronegative. The sample comprised PBMCs. The J gene is TRBJ1-2, the V gene TRBV5-4; 8 bases line up with TRBD1. The chain's CDR3 is CASTARGQDSYGYTF. The CDR3 bases are TGTGCCAGCACCGCGAGGGGACAGGACAGCTATGGCTACACCTTC.